This is a list of T cell receptor beta chains from one sample in a study of T cell responses to AZD1222 COVID-19 vaccine. Clones were read by immunoSEQ multiplex PCR, and TCRdb kept only the in-frame ones, dropping some. The sample has under 140,000 clones, around 82% seen once. The specimen comprised peripheral blood, sampled on day 0 of AZD1222 vaccination. These receptors all stem from an adult in good health. The CDR3 runs from the conserved cysteine through the conserved F or W. Fields, in order: V gene, clone size, J gene, D gene, CDR3 DNA, CDR3 protein. D genes are given only for firm matches. Size is omitted from some rows. Given values are once, few, many or a class for expanded clones.

v_call: TRBV11-2
clone_size: -
j_call: TRBJ2-2
d_call: -
cdr3_nt: TGTGCCAGCAGCATCTGGGGACATCCGAACACCGGGGAGCTGTTTTTT
cdr3_aa: CASSIWGHPNTGELFF

v_call: TRBV5-4
clone_size: few
j_call: TRBJ1-2
d_call: -
cdr3_nt: TGTGCCAGCAGCTTGGACAGGGATATCTCATATGGCTACACCTTC
cdr3_aa: CASSLDRDISYGYTF

v_call: TRBV19
clone_size: few
j_call: TRBJ2-2
d_call: TRBD2
cdr3_nt: TGTGCCAGTAGTACGCTAGCGGGAGGGGGCACCGGGGAGCTGTTTTTT
cdr3_aa: CASSTLAGGGTGELFF

v_call: TRBV15
clone_size: few
j_call: TRBJ2-5
d_call: -
cdr3_nt: TGTGCCACCAGCAGAGATCAGGGAGAGACCCAGTACTTC
cdr3_aa: CATSRDQGETQYF

v_call: TRBV19
clone_size: -
j_call: TRBJ1-2
d_call: -
cdr3_nt: TGTGCCAGTAGTACCCAGGCGGCAGGGAAATTTTATGGCTACACCTTC
cdr3_aa: CASSTQAAGKFYGYTF

v_call: TRBV28
clone_size: -
j_call: TRBJ1-1
d_call: -
cdr3_nt: TGTGCCAGCAGTTTAAGAGGCGGCGTCATGAACACTGAAGCTTTCTTT
cdr3_aa: CASSLRGGVMNTEAFF

v_call: TRBV6-1
clone_size: -
j_call: TRBJ2-1
d_call: TRBD2
cdr3_nt: TGTGCCAGCAGTGAAGCCGGGGCTAGCGGGGGCTATGGTGGAGAGCAGTTCTTC
cdr3_aa: CASSEAGASGGYGGEQFF

v_call: TRBV7-2
clone_size: -
j_call: TRBJ2-5
d_call: TRBD1
cdr3_nt: TGTGCCAGCAGGGCCGGGACAGGGTCGGAGACCCAGTACTTC
cdr3_aa: CASRAGTGSETQYF

v_call: TRBV9
clone_size: -
j_call: TRBJ2-1
d_call: -
cdr3_nt: TGTGCCAGCACAAAGGGTATGTGGGCAGAATATTCCCGACCGAAATACAATGAGCAGTTCTTC
cdr3_aa: CASTKGMWAEYSRPKYNEQFF

v_call: TRBV6-5
clone_size: once
j_call: TRBJ1-5
d_call: -
cdr3_nt: TGTGCCAGCAGTTACTCCGGCCAGGGTTTCAATCAGCCCCAGCATTTT
cdr3_aa: CASSYSGQGFNQPQHF

v_call: TRBV9
clone_size: -
j_call: TRBJ2-1
d_call: TRBD2
cdr3_nt: TGTGCCAGCAGCGCCCGACTAGCGGGAGGCTACAATGAGCAGTTCTTC
cdr3_aa: CASSARLAGGYNEQFF

v_call: TRBV6-5
clone_size: -
j_call: TRBJ1-6
d_call: TRBD1
cdr3_nt: TGTGCCAGCAGCACCGGGACAGGGTCTTTTCCCCTCCACTTT
cdr3_aa: CASSTGTGSFPLHF

v_call: TRBV28
clone_size: -
j_call: TRBJ1-3
d_call: -
cdr3_nt: TGTGCCAGCAGTTTAATCCGGGTCGGGGACACCATATATTTT
cdr3_aa: CASSLIRVGDTIYF

v_call: TRBV18
clone_size: -
j_call: TRBJ2-7
d_call: -
cdr3_nt: TGTGCCAGCTCACAAGGGACGGCTTGGGGCGAGCAGTACTTC
cdr3_aa: CASSQGTAWGEQYF

v_call: TRBV7-2
clone_size: -
j_call: TRBJ2-1
d_call: TRBD2
cdr3_nt: TGTGCCAGCATCTACGGACTAGCGGGAGGCTGGGAGCAGTTCTTC
cdr3_aa: CASIYGLAGGWEQFF

v_call: TRBV4-3
clone_size: -
j_call: TRBJ2-3
d_call: -
cdr3_nt: TGCGCCAGCAGCCAAGGAGCTAGTAAGTTCACAGATACGCAGTATTTT
cdr3_aa: CASSQGASKFTDTQYF

v_call: TRBV10-3
clone_size: -
j_call: TRBJ2-1
d_call: TRBD2
cdr3_nt: TGTGCCATCAGTACGGGGGGCTCCTACAATGAGCAGTTCTTC
cdr3_aa: CAISTGGSYNEQFF

v_call: TRBV18
clone_size: -
j_call: TRBJ1-1
d_call: TRBD1
cdr3_nt: TGTGCCAGCTCGATTCCCAGGGGGCGAGGCACTGAAGCTTTCTTT
cdr3_aa: CASSIPRGRGTEAFF

v_call: TRBV5-1
clone_size: -
j_call: TRBJ1-3
d_call: -
cdr3_nt: TGCGCCAGCAGCTTAATACAGGCGCCTGGAAACACCATATATTTT
cdr3_aa: CASSLIQAPGNTIYF

v_call: TRBV5-1
clone_size: -
j_call: TRBJ2-3
d_call: TRBD2
cdr3_nt: TGCGCCAGCAGCGGGAGCCTAGCGGAACCCACAGATACGCAGTATTTT
cdr3_aa: CASSGSLAEPTDTQYF

v_call: TRBV14
clone_size: -
j_call: TRBJ1-3
d_call: -
cdr3_nt: TGTGCCAGCAGCCTTTCTTGGACAACAGGCTCTGGAAACACCATATATTTT
cdr3_aa: CASSLSWTTGSGNTIYF

v_call: TRBV9
clone_size: -
j_call: TRBJ1-5
d_call: -
cdr3_nt: TGTGCCAGCAGCGTATGGGGGGGCAATCAGCCCCAGCATTTT
cdr3_aa: CASSVWGGNQPQHF

v_call: TRBV18
clone_size: few
j_call: TRBJ2-5
d_call: TRBD2
cdr3_nt: TGTGCCAGCTCCCAATCTTCGACTAGCGGGAGGGTCGGAGAGACCCAGTACTTC
cdr3_aa: CASSQSSTSGRVGETQYF

v_call: TRBV5-5
clone_size: many
j_call: TRBJ1-1
d_call: -
cdr3_nt: TGTGCCAGCAGCTTGGAGGACGTTTACACTGAAGCTTTCTTT
cdr3_aa: CASSLEDVYTEAFF

v_call: TRBV6-5
clone_size: -
j_call: TRBJ1-4
d_call: -
cdr3_nt: TGTGCCAGCAGTTACGTTAGAGGAAGGACTAATGAAAAACTGTTTTTT
cdr3_aa: CASSYVRGRTNEKLFF

v_call: TRBV19
clone_size: -
j_call: TRBJ2-7
d_call: -
cdr3_nt: TGTGCCAGTAGTACGGGACATTGGAGCTACGAGCAGTACTTC
cdr3_aa: CASSTGHWSYEQYF

v_call: TRBV18
clone_size: -
j_call: TRBJ2-3
d_call: -
cdr3_nt: TGTGCCAGCTCACTATCACAGGGCGATACGCAGTATTTT
cdr3_aa: CASSLSQGDTQYF

v_call: TRBV24-1
clone_size: -
j_call: TRBJ2-7
d_call: TRBD1
cdr3_nt: TGTGCCACCAGTGGTGGGACAGGCGGCTTGTACGAGCAGTACTTC
cdr3_aa: CATSGGTGGLYEQYF

v_call: TRBV18
clone_size: -
j_call: TRBJ2-2
d_call: -
cdr3_nt: TGTGCCAGCTCACCAACGAGGGGCCGTTCCGGGGAGCTGTTTTTT
cdr3_aa: CASSPTRGRSGELFF

v_call: TRBV28
clone_size: -
j_call: TRBJ1-1
d_call: -
cdr3_nt: TGTGCCAGCACCCCCCCCATTGGGACGCACGAAGCTTTCTTT
cdr3_aa: CASTPPIGTHEAFF

v_call: TRBV9
clone_size: -
j_call: TRBJ2-3
d_call: -
cdr3_nt: TGTGCCAGCAGCCCGGGACTTTCATCTAGCACAGATACGCAGTATTTT
cdr3_aa: CASSPGLSSSTDTQYF

v_call: TRBV3-1/TRBV3-2
clone_size: -
j_call: TRBJ1-3
d_call: -
cdr3_nt: TGTGCCAGCAGACAGGGACCAAATGCCTCTGGAAACACCATATATTTT
cdr3_aa: CASRQGPNASGNTIYF

v_call: TRBV5-1
clone_size: -
j_call: TRBJ2-7
d_call: TRBD2
cdr3_nt: TGCGCCAGCAGCTTTTCGCCCGAAGCTAGCGGGAGTTCGACAGACTACGAGCAGTACTTC
cdr3_aa: CASSFSPEASGSSTDYEQYF

v_call: TRBV11-2
clone_size: -
j_call: TRBJ2-7
d_call: -
cdr3_nt: TGTGCCAGCAGCAAGGGGGTGGGCTACGAGCAGTACTTC
cdr3_aa: CASSKGVGYEQYF

v_call: TRBV14
clone_size: -
j_call: TRBJ1-2
d_call: -
cdr3_nt: TGTGCCAGCAGCCGCCCACAGGGCGGCGGCTACACCTTC
cdr3_aa: CASSRPQGGGYTF

v_call: TRBV10-1
clone_size: -
j_call: TRBJ2-1
d_call: TRBD2
cdr3_nt: TGCGCCAGCAGTTTTAGCGGGAGGGAGGCCTACAATGAGCAGTTCTTC
cdr3_aa: CASSFSGREAYNEQFF

v_call: TRBV27
clone_size: -
j_call: TRBJ1-2
d_call: TRBD1
cdr3_nt: TGTGCCAGCAGACCTTCGGACAGGGCTAACTATGGCTACACCTTC
cdr3_aa: CASRPSDRANYGYTF

v_call: TRBV9
clone_size: -
j_call: TRBJ2-2
d_call: -
cdr3_nt: TGTGCCAGCAGCGTAGGTTTGACCCTGGAGCTGTTTTTT
cdr3_aa: CASSVGLTLELFF

v_call: TRBV10-3
clone_size: once
j_call: TRBJ2-7
d_call: -
cdr3_nt: TGTGCCATCAGTGAGGACAAGACCTACGAGCAGTACTTC
cdr3_aa: CAISEDKTYEQYF

v_call: TRBV5-4
clone_size: -
j_call: TRBJ1-2
d_call: TRBD1
cdr3_nt: TGTGCCAGCAGCGGGGGACAGGGCCATAACTATGGCTACACCTTC
cdr3_aa: CASSGGQGHNYGYTF

v_call: TRBV28
clone_size: -
j_call: TRBJ1-4
d_call: TRBD1
cdr3_nt: TGTGCCAGCAGTCGAGGGGGCGCAGGTGATGAAAAACTGTTTTTT
cdr3_aa: CASSRGGAGDEKLFF

v_call: TRBV14
clone_size: -
j_call: TRBJ2-1
d_call: TRBD2
cdr3_nt: TGTGCCAGCAGCCAAAAAGGGGGGTTTATAGCGGGAGGGAGCTACAATGAGCAGTTCTTC
cdr3_aa: CASSQKGGFIAGGSYNEQFF

v_call: TRBV28
clone_size: -
j_call: TRBJ2-5
d_call: TRBD2
cdr3_nt: TGTGCCAGCAGTACGGGCGGGAGGAGACTTCGGTACTTC
cdr3_aa: CASSTGGRRLRYF

v_call: TRBV19
clone_size: -
j_call: TRBJ1-3
d_call: -
cdr3_nt: TGTGCCAGTAGTATTAGTTTCCGTCATATCTCTGGAAACACCATATATTTT
cdr3_aa: CASSISFRHISGNTIYF

v_call: TRBV6-6
clone_size: -
j_call: TRBJ1-2
d_call: -
cdr3_nt: TGTGCCAGCAGCCTCAGGGGAGATAGTGATGGCTACACCTTC
cdr3_aa: CASSLRGDSDGYTF

v_call: TRBV7-2
clone_size: -
j_call: TRBJ1-1
d_call: -
cdr3_nt: TGTGCCAGCAGCCGTCTACAGCTGATGAACACTGAAGCTTTCTTT
cdr3_aa: CASSRLQLMNTEAFF